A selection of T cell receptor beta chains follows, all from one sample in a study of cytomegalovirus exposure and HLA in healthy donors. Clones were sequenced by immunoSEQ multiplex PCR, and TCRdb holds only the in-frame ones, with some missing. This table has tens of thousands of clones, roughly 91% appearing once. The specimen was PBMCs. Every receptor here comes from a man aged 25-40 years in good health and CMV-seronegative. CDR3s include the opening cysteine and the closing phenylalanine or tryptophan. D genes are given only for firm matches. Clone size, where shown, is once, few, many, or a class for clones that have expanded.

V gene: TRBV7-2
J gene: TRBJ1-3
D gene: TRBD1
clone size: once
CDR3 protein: CASSRDRGPGNTIYF
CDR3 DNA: TGTGCCAGCAGCCGAGACAGGGGGCCTGGAAACACCATATATTTT

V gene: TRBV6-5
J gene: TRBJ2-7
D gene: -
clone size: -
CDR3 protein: CASSYSQGGLEQYF
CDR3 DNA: TGTGCCAGCAGTTACTCGCAGGGAGGTTTGGAGCAGTACTTC

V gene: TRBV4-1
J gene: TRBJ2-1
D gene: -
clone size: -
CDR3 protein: CASSQEGPGDYNEQFF
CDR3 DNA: TGCGCCAGCAGCCAAGAGGGACCAGGGGACTACAATGAGCAGTTCTTC

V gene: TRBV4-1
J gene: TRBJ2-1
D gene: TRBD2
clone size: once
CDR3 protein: CASSQQPGTSGSYEQFF
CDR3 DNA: TGCGCCAGCAGCCAACAGCCCGGGACTAGCGGGAGTTATGAGCAGTTCTTC

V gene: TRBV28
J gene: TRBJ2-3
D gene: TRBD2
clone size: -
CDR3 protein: CAAGGASGDLRKLSTDTQYF
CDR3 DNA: TGTGCCGCGGGTGGGGCTAGCGGGGACCTTAGAAAACTTAGCACAGATACGCAGTATTTT

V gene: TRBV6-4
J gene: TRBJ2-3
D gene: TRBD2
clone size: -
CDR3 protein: CASSDWREGPGTQYF
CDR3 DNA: TGTGCCAGCAGTGACTGGCGGGAGGGCCCAGGGACGCAGTATTTT

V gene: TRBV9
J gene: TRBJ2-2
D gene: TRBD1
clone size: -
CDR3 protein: CASSVAQGQVNTGELFF
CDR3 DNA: TGTGCCAGCAGCGTAGCACAGGGACAGGTCAACACCGGGGAGCTGTTTTTT

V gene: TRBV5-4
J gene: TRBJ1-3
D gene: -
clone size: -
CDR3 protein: CASSGGRAGPGNTIYF
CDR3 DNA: TGTGCCAGCAGCGGGGGGAGGGCCGGGCCTGGAAACACCATATATTTT

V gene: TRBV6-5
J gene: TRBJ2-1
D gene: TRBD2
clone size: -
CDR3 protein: CASSRLARNEQFF
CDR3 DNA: TGTGCCAGCAGTAGACTAGCGCGCAATGAGCAGTTCTTC

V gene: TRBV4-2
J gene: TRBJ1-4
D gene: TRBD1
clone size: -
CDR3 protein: CASSQGQGQGEKLFF
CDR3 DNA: TGTGCCAGCAGCCAAGGACAGGGACAGGGTGAAAAACTGTTTTTT

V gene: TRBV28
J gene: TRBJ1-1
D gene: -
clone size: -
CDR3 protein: CASSSGVPNTEAFF
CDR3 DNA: TGTGCCAGCAGTTCCGGGGTTCCAAACACTGAAGCTTTCTTT

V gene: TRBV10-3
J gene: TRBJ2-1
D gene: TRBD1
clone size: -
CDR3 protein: CATGTGVGNEQFF
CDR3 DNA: TGTGCCACCGGGACAGGGGTAGGCAATGAGCAGTTCTTC

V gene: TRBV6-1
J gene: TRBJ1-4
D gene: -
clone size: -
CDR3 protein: CASRAVASDEKLFF
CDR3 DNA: TGTGCCAGCAGGGCAGTAGCGTCTGATGAAAAACTGTTTTTT

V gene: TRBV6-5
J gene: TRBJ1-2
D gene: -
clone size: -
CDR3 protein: CASSRDTSANYGYTF
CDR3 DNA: TGTGCCAGCAGTCGGGACACTTCAGCTAACTATGGCTACACCTTC

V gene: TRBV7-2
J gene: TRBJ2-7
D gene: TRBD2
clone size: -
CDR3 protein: CASSPGRGVSSYEQYF
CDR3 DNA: TGTGCCAGCAGCCCAGGTCGGGGGGTGTCCTCCTACGAGCAGTACTTC

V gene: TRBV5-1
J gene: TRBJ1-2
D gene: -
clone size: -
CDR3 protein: CASSSQGLYGYTF
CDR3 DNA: TGCGCCAGCAGTTCCCAGGGCCTCTATGGCTACACCTTC

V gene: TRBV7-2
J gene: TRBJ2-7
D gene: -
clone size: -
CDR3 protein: CASSRLKGESYEQYF
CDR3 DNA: TGTGCCAGCAGCCGATTAAAAGGAGAGTCCTACGAGCAGTACTTC

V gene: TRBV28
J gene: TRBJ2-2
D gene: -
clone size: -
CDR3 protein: CASSLGIGTGFSFTGELFF
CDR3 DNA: TGTGCCAGCAGTTTAGGTATTGGAACAGGGTTCTCTTTCACCGGGGAGCTGTTTTTT

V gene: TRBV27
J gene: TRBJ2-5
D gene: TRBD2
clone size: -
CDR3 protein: CASSFRLAGDPFQETQYF
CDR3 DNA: TGTGCCAGCAGTTTTCGTCTAGCGGGAGACCCTTTCCAAGAGACCCAGTACTTC

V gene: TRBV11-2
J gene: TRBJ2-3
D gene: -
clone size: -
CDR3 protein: CASRAYRGQDLSLYF
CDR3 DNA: TGTGCCAGCAGAGCCTATAGAGGACAAGACTTGTCGCTGTATTTT

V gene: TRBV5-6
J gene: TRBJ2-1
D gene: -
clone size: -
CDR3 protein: CASSVTPGWGANEQFF
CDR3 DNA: TGTGCCAGCAGCGTGACGCCGGGCTGGGGAGCCAATGAGCAGTTCTTC

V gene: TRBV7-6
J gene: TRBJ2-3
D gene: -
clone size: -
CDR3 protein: CASSADSFTDTQYF
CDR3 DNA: TGTGCCAGCAGCGCGGACAGTTTCACAGATACGCAGTATTTT

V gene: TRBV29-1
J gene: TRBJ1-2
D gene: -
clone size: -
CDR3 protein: CSVEVVGPDGYTF
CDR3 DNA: TGCAGCGTTGAAGTGGTGGGGCCCGATGGCTACACCTTC

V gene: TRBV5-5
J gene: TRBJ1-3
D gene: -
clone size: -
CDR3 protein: CASSLSGSSYSGNTIYF
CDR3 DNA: TGTGCCAGCAGCTTGAGTGGCAGTAGCTACTCTGGAAACACCATATATTTT

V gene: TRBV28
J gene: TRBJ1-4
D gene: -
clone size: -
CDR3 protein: CASSSNREGNEKLFF
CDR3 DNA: TGTGCCAGCAGTTCAAACCGGGAAGGTAATGAAAAACTGTTTTTT